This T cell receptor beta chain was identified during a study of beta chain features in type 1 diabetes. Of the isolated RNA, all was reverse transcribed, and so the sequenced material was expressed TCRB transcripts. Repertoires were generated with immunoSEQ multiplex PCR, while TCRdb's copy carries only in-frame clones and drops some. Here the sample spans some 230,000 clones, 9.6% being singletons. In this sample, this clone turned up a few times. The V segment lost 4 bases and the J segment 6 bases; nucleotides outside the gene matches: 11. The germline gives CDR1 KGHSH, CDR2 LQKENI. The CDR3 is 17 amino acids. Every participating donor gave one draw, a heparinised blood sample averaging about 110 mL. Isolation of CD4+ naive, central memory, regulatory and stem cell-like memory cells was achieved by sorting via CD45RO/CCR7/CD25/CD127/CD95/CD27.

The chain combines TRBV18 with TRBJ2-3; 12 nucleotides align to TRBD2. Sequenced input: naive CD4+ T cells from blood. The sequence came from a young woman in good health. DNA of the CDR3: TGTGCCAGCTCACAGAACCTAGGACTAGCGGGGACGGATACGCAGTATTTT. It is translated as CASSQNLGLAGTDTQYF.